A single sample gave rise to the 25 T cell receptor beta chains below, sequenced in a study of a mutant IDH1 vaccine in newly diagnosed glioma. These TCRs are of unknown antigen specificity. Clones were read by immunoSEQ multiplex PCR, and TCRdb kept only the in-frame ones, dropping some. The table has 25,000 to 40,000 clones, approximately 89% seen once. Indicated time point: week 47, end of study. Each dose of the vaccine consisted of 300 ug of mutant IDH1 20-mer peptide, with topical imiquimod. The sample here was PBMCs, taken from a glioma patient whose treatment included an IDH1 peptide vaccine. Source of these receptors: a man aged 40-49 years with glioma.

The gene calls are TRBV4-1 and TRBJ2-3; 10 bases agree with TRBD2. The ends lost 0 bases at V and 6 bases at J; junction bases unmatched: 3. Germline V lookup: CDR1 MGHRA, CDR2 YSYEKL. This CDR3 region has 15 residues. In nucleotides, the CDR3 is TGCGCCAGCAGCCAAGATGCTAGCGGGAGTGATACGCAGTATTTT. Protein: CASSQDASGSDTQYF.

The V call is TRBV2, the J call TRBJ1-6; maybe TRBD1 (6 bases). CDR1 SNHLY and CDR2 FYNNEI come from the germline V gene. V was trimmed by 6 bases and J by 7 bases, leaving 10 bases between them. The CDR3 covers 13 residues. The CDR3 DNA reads TGTGCCAGCAGCGGAGACAGGAATTCACCCCTCCACTTT. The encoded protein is CASSGDRNSPLHF.

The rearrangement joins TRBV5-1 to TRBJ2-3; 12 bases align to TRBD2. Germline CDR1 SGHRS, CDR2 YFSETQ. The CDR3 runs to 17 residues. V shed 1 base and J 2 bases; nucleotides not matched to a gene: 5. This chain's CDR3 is CASSLLASGGATDTQYF. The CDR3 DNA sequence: TGCGCCAGCAGCTTGTTAGCTAGCGGGGGGGCCACAGATACGCAGTATTTT.

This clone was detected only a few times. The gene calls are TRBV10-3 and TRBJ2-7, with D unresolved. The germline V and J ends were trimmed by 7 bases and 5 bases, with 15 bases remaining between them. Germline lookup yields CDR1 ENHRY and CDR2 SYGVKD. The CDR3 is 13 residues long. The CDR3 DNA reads TGTGCCATCACCCGACCGGCACGCGACGAGCAGTACGTC. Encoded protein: CAITRPARDEQYV.

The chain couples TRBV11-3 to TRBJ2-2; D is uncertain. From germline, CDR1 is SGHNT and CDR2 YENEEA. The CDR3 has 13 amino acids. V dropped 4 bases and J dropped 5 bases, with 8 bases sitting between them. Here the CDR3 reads CASSSPVTGELFF. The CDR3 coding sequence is TGTGCCAGCAGCTCCCCAGTGACCGGGGAGCTGTTTTTT.

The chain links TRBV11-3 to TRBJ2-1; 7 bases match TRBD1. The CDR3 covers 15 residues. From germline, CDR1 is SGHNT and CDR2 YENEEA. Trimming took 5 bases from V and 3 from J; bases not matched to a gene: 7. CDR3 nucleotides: TGTGCCAGCAGCGATGGGACAGCGAACTACAATGAGCAGTTCTTC. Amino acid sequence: CASSDGTANYNEQFF. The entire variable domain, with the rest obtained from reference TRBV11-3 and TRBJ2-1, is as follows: EAGVVQSPRYKIIEKKQPVAFWCNPISGHNTLYWYLQNLGQGPELLIRYENEEAVDDSQLPKDRFSAERLKGVDSTLKIQPAELGDSAVYLCASSDGTANYNEQFFGPGTRLTVL.

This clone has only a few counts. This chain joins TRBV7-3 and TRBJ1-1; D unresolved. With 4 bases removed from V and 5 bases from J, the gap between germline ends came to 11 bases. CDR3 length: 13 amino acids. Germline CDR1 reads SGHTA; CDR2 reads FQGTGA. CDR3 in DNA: TGTGCCAGCAGCTCACGACCCGGGACTGAAGCTTTCTTT. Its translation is CASSSRPGTEAFF.

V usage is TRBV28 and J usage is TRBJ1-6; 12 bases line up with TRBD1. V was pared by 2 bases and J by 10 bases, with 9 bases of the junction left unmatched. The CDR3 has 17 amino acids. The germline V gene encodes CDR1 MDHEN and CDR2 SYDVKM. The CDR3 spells CASSLLGQGASRSPLHF. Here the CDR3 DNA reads TGTGCCAGCAGTTTACTGGGACAGGGGGCTTCTCGATCACCCCTCCACTTT.

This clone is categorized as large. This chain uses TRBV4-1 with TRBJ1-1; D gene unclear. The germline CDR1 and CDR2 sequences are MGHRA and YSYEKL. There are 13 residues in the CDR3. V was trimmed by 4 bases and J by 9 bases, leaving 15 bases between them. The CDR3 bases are TGCGCCAGCAGCCTCAGAATTAGTCAGAAAGCTTTCTTT. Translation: CASSLRISQKAFF.

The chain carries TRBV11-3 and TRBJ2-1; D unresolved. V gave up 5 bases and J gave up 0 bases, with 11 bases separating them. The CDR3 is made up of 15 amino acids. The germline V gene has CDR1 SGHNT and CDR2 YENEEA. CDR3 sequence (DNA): TGTGCCAGCAGCCTCGGACCGAGCTCCTACAATGAGCAGTTCTTC. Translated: CASSLGPSSYNEQFF.

The CDR3 nucleotides are TGTGCCAGCGGGAGGGCACAAGATATCGGAGATACGCAGTATTTT. Amino acid sequence: CASGRAQDIGDTQYF. The rearrangement links TRBV28 to TRBJ2-3, with 7 bases that match TRBD2. Losses at the gene ends were 8 bases for V and 5 bases for J; bases not matched to a gene: 13. Germline CDR1 MDHEN, CDR2 SYDVKM. This CDR3 has 15 residues.

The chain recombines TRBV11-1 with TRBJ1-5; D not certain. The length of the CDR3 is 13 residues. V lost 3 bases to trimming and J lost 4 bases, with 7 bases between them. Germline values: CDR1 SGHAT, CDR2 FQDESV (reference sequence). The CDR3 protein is CASSLDGNQPQHF. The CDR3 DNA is TGTGCCAGCAGCTTGGACGGGAATCAGCCCCAGCATTTT.

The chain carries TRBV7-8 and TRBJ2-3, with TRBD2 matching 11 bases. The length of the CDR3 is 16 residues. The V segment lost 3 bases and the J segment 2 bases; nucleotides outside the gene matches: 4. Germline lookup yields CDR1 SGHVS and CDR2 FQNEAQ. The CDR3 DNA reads TGTGCCAGCAGCTTTCGACTAGCGGGGAACACAGATACGCAGTATTTT. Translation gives CASSFRLAGNTDTQYF.

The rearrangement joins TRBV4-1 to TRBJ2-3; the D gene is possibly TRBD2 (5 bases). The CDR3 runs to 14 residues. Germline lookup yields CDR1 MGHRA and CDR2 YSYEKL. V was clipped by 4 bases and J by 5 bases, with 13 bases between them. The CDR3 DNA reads TGCGCCAGCAGCCCCCTCGGGGTATTAGATACGCAGTATTTT. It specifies CASSPLGVLDTQYF.

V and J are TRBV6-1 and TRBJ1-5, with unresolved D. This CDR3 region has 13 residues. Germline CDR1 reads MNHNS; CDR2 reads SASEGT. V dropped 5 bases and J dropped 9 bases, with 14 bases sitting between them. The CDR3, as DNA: TGTGCCAGCAGTCTAGACCCGCTCGGGCCCCAGCATTTT. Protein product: CASSLDPLGPQHF.

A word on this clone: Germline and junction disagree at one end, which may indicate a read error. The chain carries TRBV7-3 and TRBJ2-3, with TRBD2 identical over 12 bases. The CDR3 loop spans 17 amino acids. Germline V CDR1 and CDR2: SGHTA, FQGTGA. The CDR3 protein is CASSLTALAGGEDTQYF. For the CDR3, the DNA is TGTGCCAGCAGCCTAACCGCCCTAGCGGGAGGGGAAGATACGCAGTATTTT.

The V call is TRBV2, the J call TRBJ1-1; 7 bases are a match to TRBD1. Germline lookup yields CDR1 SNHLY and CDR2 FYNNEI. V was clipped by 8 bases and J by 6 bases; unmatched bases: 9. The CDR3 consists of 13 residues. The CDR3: CASEGTESSEAFF. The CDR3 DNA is TGTGCCAGCGAAGGGACAGAATCTTCTGAAGCTTTCTTT.

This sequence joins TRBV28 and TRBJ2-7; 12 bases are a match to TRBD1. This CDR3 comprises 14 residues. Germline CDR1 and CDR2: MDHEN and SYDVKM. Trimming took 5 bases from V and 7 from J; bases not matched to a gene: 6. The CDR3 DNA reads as TGTGCCAGCAGTCCGGGACAGGGGGCGGGTGAGCAGTACGTC. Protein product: CASSPGQGAGEQYV.

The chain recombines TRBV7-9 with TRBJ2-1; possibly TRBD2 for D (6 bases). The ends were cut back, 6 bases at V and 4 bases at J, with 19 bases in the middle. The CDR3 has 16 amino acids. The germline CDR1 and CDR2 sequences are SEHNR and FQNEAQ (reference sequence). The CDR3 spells CASRPTEGLAYNEQFF. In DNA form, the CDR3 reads TGTGCCAGCAGGCCGACGGAGGGACTGGCATACAATGAGCAGTTCTTC.

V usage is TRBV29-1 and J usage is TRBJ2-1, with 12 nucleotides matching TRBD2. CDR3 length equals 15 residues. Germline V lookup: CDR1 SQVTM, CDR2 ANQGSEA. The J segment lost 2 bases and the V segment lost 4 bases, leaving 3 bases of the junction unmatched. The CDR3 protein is CSVGLAGDPYNEQFF. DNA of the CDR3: TGCAGCGTTGGACTAGCGGGAGACCCCTACAATGAGCAGTTCTTC.

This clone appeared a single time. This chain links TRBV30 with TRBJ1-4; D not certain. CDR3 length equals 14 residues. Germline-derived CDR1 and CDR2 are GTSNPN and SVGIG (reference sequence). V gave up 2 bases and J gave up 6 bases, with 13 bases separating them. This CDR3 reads CAWSSGGSYEKLFF. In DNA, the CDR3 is TGTGCCTGGAGTAGTGGAGGGAGTTATGAAAAACTGTTTTTT.

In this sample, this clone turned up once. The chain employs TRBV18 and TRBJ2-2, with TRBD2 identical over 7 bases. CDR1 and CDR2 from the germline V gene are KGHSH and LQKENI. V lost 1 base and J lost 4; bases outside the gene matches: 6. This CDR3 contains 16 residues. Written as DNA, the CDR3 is TGTGCCAGCTCACCACTCAGCCGCGGGGGCACCGGGGAGCTGTTTTTT. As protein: CASSPLSRGGTGELFF.

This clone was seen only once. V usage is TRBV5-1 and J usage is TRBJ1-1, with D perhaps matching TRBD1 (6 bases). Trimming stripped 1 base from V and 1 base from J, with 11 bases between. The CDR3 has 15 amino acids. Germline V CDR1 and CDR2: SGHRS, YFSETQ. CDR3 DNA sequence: TGCGCCAGCAGCTTGTCGGTCAGGGGGAACACTGAAGCTTTCTTT. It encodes CASSLSVRGNTEAFF. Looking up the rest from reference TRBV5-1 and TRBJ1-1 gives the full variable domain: KAGVTQTPRYLIKTRGQQVTLSCSPISGHRSVSWYQQTPGQGLQFLFEYFSETQRNKGNFPGRFSGRQFSNSRSEMNVSTLELGDSALYLCASSLSVRGNTEAFFGQGTRLTVV.

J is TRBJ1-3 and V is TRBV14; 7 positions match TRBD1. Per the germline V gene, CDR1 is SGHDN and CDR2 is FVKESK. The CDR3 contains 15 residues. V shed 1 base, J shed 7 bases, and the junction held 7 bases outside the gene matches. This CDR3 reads CASSQGTGGRNTIYF. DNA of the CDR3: TGTGCCAGCAGCCAAGGGACAGGTGGCAGGAACACCATATATTTT.

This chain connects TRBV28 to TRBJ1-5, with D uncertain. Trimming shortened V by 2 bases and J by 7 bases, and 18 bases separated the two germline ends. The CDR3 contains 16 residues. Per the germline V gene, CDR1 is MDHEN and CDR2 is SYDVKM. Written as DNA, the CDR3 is TGTGCCAGCAGTTTAGTTCCTGTAGGACCTGGACAGCCCCAGCATTTT. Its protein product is CASSLVPVGPGQPQHF. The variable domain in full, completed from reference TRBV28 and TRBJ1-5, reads DVKVTQSSRYLVKRTGEKVFLECVQDMDHENMFWYRQDPGLGLRLIYFSYDVKMKEKGDIPEGYSVSREKKERFSLILESASTNQTSMYLCASSLVPVGPGQPQHFGDGTRLSIL.